Presented here are 32 T cell receptor beta chains from one specimen sequenced in a study of glioma-infiltrating T cells. TCR alpha and beta CDR3 regions were amplified from RNA using iRepertoire nested multiplex PCR. One entry per CDR3 protein, called by TCRdb with MiXCR from the multiplex PCR reads. The sample carries over 140,000 distinct CDR3 sequences, roughly two fifths recorded once. Sequencing was carried out using glioma tissue, nonneoplastic brain tissue, or PBMCs (not recorded which). Receptor source: a human donor with low-grade glioma or glioblastoma, undergoing nonglioma brain surgery, or in good health (not recorded which).

This clonotype was picked up a small number of times. J is TRBJ2-1 and V is TRBV6-2 or TRBV6-3; maybe TRBD2 (6 bases). Germline values: CDR1 MNHEY, CDR2 SVGEGT. CDR3 length: 15 residues. The V end was cut by 4 bases, the J end by 3 bases, with 13 bases between. This CDR3 is CASSSQVGGYNEQFF. CDR3 nucleotides: TGTGCCAGCAGTTCGCAGGTGGGGGGCTACAATGAGCAGTTCTTC.

This chain connects TRBV20-1 to TRBJ1-2; D ambiguous. The CDR3 covers 11 residues. V lost 2 bases to trimming and J lost 8 bases, with 9 bases between them. CDR1 and CDR2 from the germline V gene are DFQATT and SNEGSKA (reference sequence). CDR3 DNA: TGCAGTGCTAGATCGACCTACGGCTACACCTTC. It encodes CSARSTYGYTF.

This clonotype was seen only a few times. V gene TRBV10-3 combines with J gene TRBJ1-1; D ambiguous. CDR3 length: 14 residues. Germline loops: CDR1 ENHRY, CDR2 SYGVKD. The ends were cut back, 3 bases at V and 10 bases at J, with 18 bases in the middle. The CDR3 nucleotides are TGTGCCATCAGTGAACTAAAGACTCCGCCCGTAGCTTTCTTT. Amino acid sequence: CAISELKTPPVAFF.

V usage is TRBV4-2 and J usage is TRBJ2-2, with 8 bases fitting TRBD1. V lost 1 base, J lost 5 bases, and 6 bases stayed unmatched. The CDR3 loop spans 16 amino acids. Germline lookup yields CDR1 LGHNA and CDR2 YNFKEQ. The CDR3 reads CASSQVQGALTGELFF. As DNA, the CDR3 is TGTGCCAGCAGCCAAGTGCAGGGGGCGCTGACCGGGGAGCTGTTTTTT.

Of note for this clonotype: A much larger clone sits a single nucleotide away, making a read error possible. V usage is TRBV20-1 and J usage is TRBJ2-5; the D gene is possibly TRBD2 (5 bases). The germline V gene encodes CDR1 DFQATT and CDR2 SNEGSKA (reference sequence). The CDR3 loop spans 14 amino acids. Trimming removed 3 bases at V and 2 bases at J, with 13 bases between. The DNA of the CDR3 is TGCAGTGCTAGCGCGGGTGGATGGCAAGAGACCCAGTACTTC. The encoded protein is CSASAGGWQETQYF.

This chain connects TRBV7-2 to TRBJ2-4; 8 positions match TRBD1. CDR3 length equals 16 residues. J lost 1 base, V lost 5 bases, and 7 bases had no gene match. CDR1 is SGHTA and CDR2 is FQGNSA in the germline V gene. The CDR3 here is CASSQRQGLAKNIQYF. CDR3 coding DNA: TGTGCCAGCAGCCAAAGACAGGGGCTCGCCAAAAACATTCAGTACTTC.

The chain is built from TRBV6-2 or TRBV6-3 and TRBJ1-2; D might be TRBD1 (6 bases). Trimming removed 5 bases from V and 4 bases from J, with 11 bases in between. Germline lookup yields CDR1 MNHEY and CDR2 SVGEGT. This CDR3 contains 13 residues. DNA for the CDR3: TGTGCCAGCAGTCCAGGGGAGACCTATGGCTACACCTTC. Protein product: CASSPGETYGYTF.

This clonotype was seen only a few times. The chain links TRBV7-3 to TRBJ1-6; TRBD1 matches at 7 bases. This CDR3 contains 14 residues. Germline loops: CDR1 SGHTA, CDR2 FQGTGA. The ends lost 5 bases at V and 4 bases at J; junction bases unmatched: 2. The CDR3 sequence: CASSQGQYNSPLHF. CDR3 in DNA: TGTGCCAGCAGCCAGGGACAGTATAATTCACCCCTCCACTTT.

The genes are TRBV7-2 and TRBJ2-1; D is perhaps TRBD1 or TRBD2 (6 bases each). The CDR3 covers 15 residues. CDR1 SGHTA and CDR2 FQGNSA come from the germline V gene. Trimming stripped 6 bases from V and 5 bases from J, with 17 bases between. The CDR3 region has the DNA TGTGCCAGCAGAGTTCCGGGGGCAACCCACAATGAGCAGTTCTTC. Its protein product is CASRVPGATHNEQFF.

To note about this clonotype: One end of the junction fails to match germline, which may point to a read error. The chain joins TRBV7-6 to TRBJ2-5; D unclear. Per germline, CDR1 SGHVS and CDR2 FNYEAQ. This CDR3 comprises 11 residues. CDR3 residues: CARSPQETQYF. DNA for the CDR3: TGTGCCCGCAGCCCACAAGAGACCCAGTACTTC.

The rearrangement links TRBV4-2 to TRBJ1-1; tentative D call: TRBD1 (6 bases). The CDR3 extends over 15 amino acids. Germline V gene sequence: CDR1 LGHNA, CDR2 YNFKEQ. Trimming left V 0 bases short and J 6 bases short, with 14 bases between. CDR3 nucleotide sequence: TGTGCCAGCAGCCAAGAGACAGGCATTGAGTCTGAAGCTTTCTTT. It encodes CASSQETGIESEAFF.

This clonotype was picked up a small number of times. The rearrangement uses TRBV20-1 and TRBJ1-5, with unresolved D. This CDR3 has 16 amino acids. V lost 5 bases, J lost 5 bases, and 22 bases lay in between. CDR1 DFQATT and CDR2 SNEGSKA come from the germline V gene (reference sequence). The CDR3 coding sequence is TGCAGTGCTGGATCAAAAGGAGAGGCTGGAGATCAGCCCCAGCATTTT. It encodes CSAGSKGEAGDQPQHF.

This clonotype has just a few counts. The chain links TRBV6-1 to TRBJ2-7; D gene unclear. From germline, CDR1 is MNHNS and CDR2 SASEGT. V lost 3 bases, J lost 3 bases, and 9 bases lay in between. The CDR3 totals 13 residues. DNA for the CDR3: TGTGCCAGCAGTGATTACGTGAGCTACGAGCAGTACTTC. The encoded protein is CASSDYVSYEQYF.

This sequence joins TRBV20-1 and TRBJ2-7; 11 bases match TRBD2. The length of the CDR3 is 14 residues. V lost 4 bases to trimming and J lost 3 bases; unmatched junction nucleotides: 5. Germline V gene lookup returns CDR1 DFQATT and CDR2 SNEGSKA (reference sequence). The CDR3 protein is CSAIRLAGSYEQYF. The CDR3, as DNA: TGCAGTGCTATAAGACTAGCGGGGAGCTACGAGCAGTACTTC.

The chain is built from TRBV6-2 or TRBV6-3 and TRBJ2-5; the D is unclear. Germline V gene sequence: CDR1 MNHEY, CDR2 SVGEGT. The length of the CDR3 is 13 residues. V was pared by 1 base and J by 4 bases, with 7 bases between. CDR3 amino acids: CASSYYPTETQYF. The CDR3 DNA sequence: TGTGCCAGCAGTTACTACCCAACAGAGACCCAGTACTTC.

CDR3 nucleotides: TGTGCCAGCAGCCAAGTGGGACTAGCGGGGGGAACCCCCAATGAGCAGTTCTTC. Amino acid sequence: CASSQVGLAGGTPNEQFF. The rearrangement joins TRBV3-1 to TRBJ2-1, with 15 bases that match TRBD2. Trimming cost V 1 base and J 6 bases; bases outside gene matches: 7. The germline V gene encodes CDR1 LGHDT and CDR2 YNNKEL (reference sequence). The CDR3 contains 18 residues.

The rearrangement joins TRBV4-2 to TRBJ2-7, with 8 bases that match TRBD2. V was pared by 0 bases and J by 6 bases, with 7 bases of the junction left unmatched. Per germline, CDR1 LGHNA and CDR2 YNFKEQ. CDR3 length: 15 residues. The CDR3 is CASSQDQAGVAEQYF. The CDR3 DNA follows: TGTGCCAGCAGCCAAGATCAAGCGGGAGTAGCCGAGCAGTACTTC.

The CDR3: CASSLGQGNGYTF. CDR3 DNA sequence: TGTGCCAGCAGTTTAGGACAGGGAAATGGCTACACCTTC. The chain is built from TRBV27 and TRBJ1-2; 8 nucleotides align to TRBD1. The junction had 2 bases not matched to a gene; V was cut back by 2 bases and J by 6 bases. Germline V CDR1 and CDR2: MNHEY, SMNVEV (reference sequence). This CDR3 comprises 13 residues.

The genes are TRBV3-1 and TRBJ2-3, with 8 bases matching TRBD1. Per the germline V gene, CDR1 is LGHDT and CDR2 is YNNKEL (reference sequence). V was clipped by 6 bases and J by 2 bases; unmatched bases: 7. CDR3 length: 15 amino acids. The CDR3 sequence: CASRPRQGYTDTQYF. The CDR3 region has the DNA TGTGCCAGCAGGCCTAGACAGGGGTACACAGATACGCAGTATTTT.

The rearrangement uses TRBV18 and TRBJ1-5; 10 nucleotides align to TRBD1. Germline CDR1 and CDR2: KGHSH and LQKENI. The CDR3 is made up of 17 amino acids. V was pared by 8 bases and J by 0 bases, with 10 bases of the junction left unmatched. The DNA of the CDR3 is TGTGCCAGCAGCCGGGGACAGGGGCGATATAGCAATCAGCCCCAGCATTTT. Translated, it gives CASSRGQGRYSNQPQHF.

This clonotype has only a few counts. The CDR3 DNA reads TGTGCCAGCTCACCGACAGGGGACGATCAGCCCCAGCATTTT. Residues: CASSPTGDDQPQHF. V and J are TRBV18 and TRBJ1-5, with 8 bases identical to TRBD1. The V and J ends lost 3 bases and 5 bases, in that order; junction bases with no gene match: 3. The CDR3 consists of 14 residues. The germline CDR1 and CDR2 sequences are KGHSH and LQKENI.

The rearrangement uses TRBV12-3 or TRBV12-4 and TRBJ2-3; 7 nucleotides match TRBD2. V was pared by 3 bases and J by 3 bases, with 3 bases of the junction left unmatched. This CDR3 is 14 amino acids long. The CDR3 region is CASSFFGRTDTQYF. The CDR3 DNA reads TGTGCCAGCAGTTTCTTCGGGAGGACAGATACGCAGTATTTT.

This chain connects TRBV19 to TRBJ1-5; 9 bases line up with TRBD1. The germline CDR1 and CDR2 sequences are LNHDA and SQIVND (reference sequence). This CDR3 contains 17 residues. J was trimmed by 0 bases and V by 7 bases; bases with no gene match: 10. CDR3 sequence reads: CASNGDRVSNSNQPQHF. DNA for the CDR3: TGTGCCAGTAACGGGGACAGGGTAAGCAATAGCAATCAGCCCCAGCATTTT.

This clonotype was seen many times. V gene TRBV20-1 combines with J gene TRBJ2-5; no definite D call. Trimming removed 4 bases at V and 4 bases at J, with 4 bases between. CDR1 is DFQATT and CDR2 is SNEGSKA in the germline V gene (reference sequence). The CDR3 covers 10 residues. As DNA, the CDR3 is TGCAGTGCTATTCGAGAGACCCAGTACTTC. It yields the protein CSAIRETQYF.

J is TRBJ2-1 and V is TRBV12-5; 9 bases are shared with TRBD2. The J segment lost 3 bases and the V segment lost 5 bases, leaving 5 bases of the junction unmatched. This CDR3 region has 15 residues. The V gene's germline CDR1 is LGHNT and CDR2 FRNRAP. The DNA of the CDR3 is TGTGCTAGTGGTATATCTAGCGGGATCTACAATGAGCAGTTCTTC. Translating it yields CASGISSGIYNEQFF.

The chain is built from TRBV7-2 and TRBJ2-7; 7 bases map to TRBD1. Germline V gene lookup returns CDR1 SGHTA and CDR2 FQGNSA. The CDR3 contains 14 residues. V lost 4 bases to trimming and J lost 3 bases; unmatched junction nucleotides: 6. CDR3: CASSSGTADYEQYF. CDR3 coding DNA: TGTGCCAGCAGCTCCGGGACAGCCGACTACGAGCAGTACTTC.

The chain is built from TRBV24-1 and TRBJ2-1, with D possibly being TRBD1 (6 bases). This CDR3 contains 15 residues. Germline CDR1 reads KGHDR; CDR2 reads SFDVKD. V lost 3 bases, J lost 8 bases, and 16 bases lay in between. The CDR3 reads CATSDTKGQLYEQFF. Written as DNA, the CDR3 is TGTGCCACCAGTGATACTAAAGGACAGCTTTATGAGCAGTTCTTC.

The chain's CDR3 is CSVERQPATDTQYF. The DNA for the CDR3 is TGCAGCGTTGAACGGCAGCCTGCCACAGATACGCAGTATTTT. The chain joins TRBV29-1 to TRBJ2-3; no clear D. CDR3 size: 14 residues. Germline CDR1 reads SQVTM; CDR2 reads ANQGSEA. V was pared by 2 bases and J by 2 bases, with 11 bases between.

CDR3 sequence (DNA): TGTGCCAGCAGTTACCAGGGACAGTCTTCCTACGAGCAGTACTTC. It specifies CASSYQGQSSYEQYF. The chain combines TRBV6-6 with TRBJ2-7; 7 bases fit TRBD1. Germline V gene lookup returns CDR1 MNHNY and CDR2 SVGAGI (reference sequence). The CDR3 has 15 amino acids. V trimming: 2 bases; J trimming: 1 base; junction bases outside the gene matches: 5.

This clonotype was seen a few times. V and J are TRBV5-1 and TRBJ1-1; the D is unclear. Germline loops: CDR1 SGHRS, CDR2 YFSETQ. The CDR3 consists of 13 residues. V was trimmed by 7 bases and J by 0 bases, leaving 10 bases between them. In DNA, the CDR3 is TGCGCCAGCCGAGACCAGATGAACACTGAAGCTTTCTTT. This sequence encodes CASRDQMNTEAFF. Variable domain in full (rest from reference TRBV5-1 and TRBJ1-1): KAGVTQTPRYLIKTRGQQVTLSCSPISGHRSVSWYQQTPGQGLQFLFEYFSETQRNKGNFPGRFSGRQFSNSRSEMNVSTLELGDSALYLCASRDQMNTEAFFGQGTRLTVV.

A single count supports this clonotype. The V gene is TRBV20-1, the J gene TRBJ1-2; 9 bases are a match to TRBD1. CDR3 length: 12 residues. Germline CDR1 and CDR2: DFQATT and SNEGSKA (reference sequence). The CDR3 here is CIPDRGNYGYTF. The CDR3 nucleotides read TGCATTCCGGACAGGGGTAACTATGGCTACACCTTC.

As concerns this clonotype: At one of its ends the junction is not consistent with the germline gene, which may arise from a read error. The chain uses TRBV7-9 and TRBJ2-1; 8 positions agree with TRBD2. Germline V gives CDR1 SEHNR, CDR2 FQNEAQ (reference sequence). The CDR3 runs 16 residues. The DNA of the CDR3 is TGCGCCAGCAGCTTCTACAGCGGGAGCTCCTACAATGAGCAGTTCTTC. Protein product: CASSFYSGSSYNEQFF.